This paragraph covers one T cell receptor (beta chain) sequence. The data stem from a study of shared clonotypes between healthy human individuals. The assay was immunoSEQ multiplex PCR, and TCRdb's table has in-frame clones only and misses some. The data contain some 2 million clones, about 95% of them singletons. The CDR3 consists of 15 residues. CD45RO negativity and positive selection for CCR7 defined naive CD8 cells, a population that excluded terminally differentiated effector memory CD45RA+ cells. The sequencing sample was made of naive CD8+ T cells sorted from blood. This receptor was taken from a man aged 18 to 29 in good health. The rearrangement uses TRBV7-5 and TRBJ1-2. TRBV7-5 is labeled a pseudogene. The CDR3 sequence: CARSPRDGANYGYTF. CDR3 bases: TGTGCCAGAAGCCCACGGGACGGGGCTAACTATGGCTACACCTTC.